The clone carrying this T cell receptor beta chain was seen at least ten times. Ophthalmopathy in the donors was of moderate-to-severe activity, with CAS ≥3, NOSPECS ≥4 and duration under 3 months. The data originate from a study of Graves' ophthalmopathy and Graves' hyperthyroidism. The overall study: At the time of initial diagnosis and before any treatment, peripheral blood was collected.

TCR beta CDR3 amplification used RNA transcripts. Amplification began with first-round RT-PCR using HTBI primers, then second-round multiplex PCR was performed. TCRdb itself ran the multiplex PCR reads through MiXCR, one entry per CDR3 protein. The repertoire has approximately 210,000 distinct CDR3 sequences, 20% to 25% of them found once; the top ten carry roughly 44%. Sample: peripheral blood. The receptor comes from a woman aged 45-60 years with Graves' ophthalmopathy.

The CDR3: CASSQVGASGTYEQYF. CDR3 bases: TGTGCCAGCAGCCAAGTTGGAGCTAGCGGGACTTACGAGCAGTACTTC. The rearrangement links TRBV4-2 to TRBJ2-7, with 9 bases that match TRBD2. The V segment lost 1 base and the J segment 4 bases; nucleotides outside the gene matches: 8. The CDR3 totals 16 residues. The germline V gene encodes CDR1 LGHNA and CDR2 YNFKEQ.